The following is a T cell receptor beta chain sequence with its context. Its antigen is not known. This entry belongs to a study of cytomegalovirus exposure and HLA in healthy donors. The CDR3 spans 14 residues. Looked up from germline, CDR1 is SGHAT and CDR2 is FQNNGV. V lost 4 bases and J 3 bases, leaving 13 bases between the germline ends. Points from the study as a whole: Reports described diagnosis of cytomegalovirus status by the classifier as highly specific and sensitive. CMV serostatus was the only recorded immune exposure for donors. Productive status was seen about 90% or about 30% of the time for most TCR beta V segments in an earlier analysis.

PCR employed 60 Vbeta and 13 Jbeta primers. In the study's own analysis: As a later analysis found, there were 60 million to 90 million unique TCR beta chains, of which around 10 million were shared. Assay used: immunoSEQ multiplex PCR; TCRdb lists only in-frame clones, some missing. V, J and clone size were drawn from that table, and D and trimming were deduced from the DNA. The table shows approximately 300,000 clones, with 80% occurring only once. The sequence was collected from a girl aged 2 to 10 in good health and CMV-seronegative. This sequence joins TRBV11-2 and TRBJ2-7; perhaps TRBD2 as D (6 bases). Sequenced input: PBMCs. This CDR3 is CASSSNRDFYEQYF. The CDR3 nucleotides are TGTGCCAGCAGCTCCAACCGGGACTTCTACGAGCAGTACTTC.